A single sample is the source of the 32 T cell receptor beta chains below, sequenced in a study of shared clonotypes between healthy human individuals. TCRdb's table, derived via immunoSEQ multiplex PCR, lists solely in-frame clones and lacks some. This table holds more than 500,000 clones, around 96% found once. The sequencing sample was made of naive CD4+ T cells sorted from blood. Subset described: CD45RA+ positively selected. The receptor source for this set is a woman in her thirties in good health.

V is TRBV2 and J is TRBJ2-7; 10 bases map to TRBD2. This CDR3 has 14 amino acids. Germline CDR1 reads SNHLY; CDR2 reads FYNNEI. Losses at the gene ends were 5 bases for V and 2 bases for J; bases not matched to a gene: 3. In DNA, the CDR3 is TGTGCCAGCAGTCCAGCGGGAGGGACCTACGAGCAGTACTTC. Protein sequence: CASSPAGGTYEQYF.

The CDR3 spells CASSTLRGSGSYEQYF. CDR3 nucleotides: TGTGCCAGCAGTACTCTCAGGGGTAGCGGGAGCTACGAGCAGTACTTC. The rearrangement uses TRBV5-4 and TRBJ2-7; TRBD2 agrees at 9 bases. CDR3 length: 16 amino acids. Trimming cost V 5 bases and J 3 bases; bases outside gene matches: 12. In germline, CDR1 is SGHNT, CDR2 YYREEE (reference sequence). Using reference TRBV5-4 and TRBJ2-7 for the parts outside the CDR3, the full variable domain is ETGVTQSPTHLIKTRGQQVTLRCSSQSGHNTVSWYQQALGQGPQFIFQYYREEENGRGNFPPRFSGLQFPNYSSELNVNALELDDSALYLCASSTLRGSGSYEQYFGPGTRLTVT.

The chain has TRBV21-1 and TRBJ2-7. TRBV21-1 is noted as a pseudogene. There are 20 residues in the CDR3. The CDR3 nucleotides are TGTGCCAGCAGCTATTCCGTCCTCCCGTGGGATAACCAACTTTATTACGAGCAGTACTTC. Translating it yields CASSYSVLPWDNQLYYEQYF.

V and J are TRBV19 and TRBJ2-1; tentative D call: TRBD2 (6 bases). V dropped 2 bases and J dropped 4 bases, with 12 bases sitting between them. Germline V gives CDR1 LNHDA, CDR2 SQIVND (reference sequence). The CDR3 loop spans 15 amino acids. CDR3 amino acids: CASSIRDSGYNEQFF. Written as DNA, the CDR3 is TGTGCCAGTAGTATACGGGATAGCGGATACAATGAGCAGTTCTTC. Looking up the rest from reference TRBV19 and TRBJ2-1 gives the full variable domain: DGGITQSPKYLFRKEGQNVTLSCEQNLNHDAMYWYRQDPGQGLRLIYYSQIVNDFQKGDIAEGYSVSREKKESFPLTVTSAQKNPTAFYLCASSIRDSGYNEQFFGPGTRLTVL.

J is TRBJ2-5 and V is TRBV29-1; D remains unclear. CDR3 size: 14 residues. V lost 4 bases and J 6 bases, leaving 18 bases between the germline ends. Germline V gene lookup returns CDR1 SQVTM and CDR2 ANQGSEA. CDR3 sequence (DNA): TGCAGCGTTGTCTCTTCTGTAGAATCAAAGACCCAGTACTTC. It codes for CSVVSSVESKTQYF.

The chain recombines TRBV5-1 with TRBJ2-3; TRBD2 is a possible D gene (6 bases). Germline CDR1 reads SGHRS; CDR2 reads YFSETQ. V was trimmed by 0 bases and J by 1 base, leaving 9 bases between them. This CDR3 is 15 amino acids long. The CDR3 reads CASSLDGGGTDTQYF. The CDR3 coding sequence is TGCGCCAGCAGCTTGGATGGCGGGGGCACAGATACGCAGTATTTT.

The chain has TRBV7-9 and TRBJ2-7; 10 nucleotides align to TRBD1. Germline V lookup: CDR1 SEHNR, CDR2 FQNEAQ (reference sequence). This CDR3 contains 15 residues. The V and J ends lost 2 bases and 5 bases, in that order; junction bases with no gene match: 6. In nucleotides, the CDR3 is TGTGCCAGCAGCTTATCAGGACAGGGGGTCCACGAGCAGTACTTC. This translates into CASSLSGQGVHEQYF. Filled out from reference TRBV7-9 and TRBJ2-7, the complete variable domain reads DTGVSQNPRHKITKRGQNVTFRCDPISEHNRLYWYRQTLGQGPEFLTYFQNEAQLEKSRLLSDRFSAERPKGSFSTLEIQRTEQGDSAMYLCASSLSGQGVHEQYFGPGTRLTVT.

J is TRBJ1-4 and V is TRBV9, with no clear D. The germline CDR1 and CDR2 sequences are SGDLS and YYNGEE. Trimming stripped 0 bases from V and 0 bases from J, with 12 bases between. The CDR3 runs 17 residues. The CDR3 bases are TGTGCCAGCAGCGTAGGCCGGGTCCCTTCAACTAATGAAAAACTGTTTTTT. Its translation: CASSVGRVPSTNEKLFF.

The CDR3 reads CASAKAGAEQYF. CDR3 nucleotides: TGTGCCAGCGCCAAGGCGGGGGCCGAGCAGTACTTC. This chain joins TRBV27 and TRBJ2-5, with a possible D match to TRBD2 (7 bases). Matching the DNA end better, TRBJ2-7 makes the J call doubtful. The CDR3 extends over 12 amino acids. From germline, CDR1 is MNHEY and CDR2 SMNVEV (reference sequence).

The chain has TRBV5-6 and TRBJ2-1, with 7 bases lining up with TRBD2. Germline loops: CDR1 SGHDT, CDR2 YYEEEE. The CDR3 runs to 15 residues. The V segment lost 2 bases and the J segment 4 bases; nucleotides outside the gene matches: 6. CDR3: CASSFLASGYNEQFF. CDR3 bases: TGTGCCAGCAGCTTTCTGGCTAGCGGTTACAATGAGCAGTTCTTC.

The chain joins TRBV7-9 to TRBJ1-2; 7 bases match TRBD1. The CDR3 is made up of 15 amino acids. Germline loops: CDR1 SEHNR, CDR2 FQNEAQ (reference sequence). Trimming removed 4 bases from V and 4 bases from J; junction bases left unmatched: 9. CDR3 nucleotide sequence: TGTGCCAGCAGCTATCTCCGGGACAGCGTCTATGGCTACACCTTC. This translates into CASSYLRDSVYGYTF. Full variable domain (outside the CDR3, taken from reference TRBV7-9 and TRBJ1-2): DTGVSQNPRHKITKRGQNVTFRCDPISEHNRLYWYRQTLGQGPEFLTYFQNEAQLEKSRLLSDRFSAERPKGSFSTLEIQRTEQGDSAMYLCASSYLRDSVYGYTFGSGTRLTVV.

J is TRBJ2-2 and V is TRBV6-6; D gene uncertain. This CDR3 has 13 residues. CDR1 is MNHNY and CDR2 is SVGAGI in the germline V gene (reference sequence). Trimming removed 2 bases at V and 5 bases at J, with 6 bases between. CDR3 loop: CASSYGETGELFF. The CDR3 DNA reads TGTGCCAGCAGTTACGGGGAAACCGGGGAGCTGTTTTTT.

The chain combines TRBV28 with TRBJ2-1; D may be TRBD2 (5 bases). This CDR3 is built from 15 residues. Trimming took off 5 bases at V and 4 bases at J, with 15 bases between the two ends. Germline-derived CDR1 and CDR2 are MDHEN and SYDVKM. In DNA form, the CDR3 reads TGTGCCAGCAGTCGCGGGCTAGCCAGTTACAATGAGCAGTTCTTC. Translating gives CASSRGLASYNEQFF.

This chain joins TRBV11-3 and TRBJ2-5; D possibly matches TRBD1 or TRBD2 (6 bases each). V shed 5 bases and J shed 7 bases, with 14 bases lying between them. Germline lookup yields CDR1 SGHNT and CDR2 YENEEA. The CDR3 consists of 13 residues. Here the CDR3 DNA reads TGTGCCAGCAGCACCACCGAGGGGGGGACCCAGTACTTC. Translation gives CASSTTEGGTQYF.

V usage is TRBV6-1 and J usage is TRBJ1-5, with 9 positions matching TRBD1. This CDR3 comprises 14 residues. V lost 7 bases, J lost 4 bases, and 5 bases stayed unmatched. The germline gives CDR1 MNHNS, CDR2 SASEGT. The CDR3 sequence is CASTTGGINQPQHF. CDR3 DNA: TGTGCCAGCACGACAGGGGGGATTAATCAGCCCCAGCATTTT.

This chain links TRBV18 with TRBJ2-1; D remains unclear. In germline, CDR1 is KGHSH, CDR2 LQKENI. This CDR3 comprises 16 residues. V was cut by 1 base and J by 2 bases, with 12 bases left in between. The CDR3 DNA reads as TGTGCCAGCTCACCACGGCACCGCGACACCTACAATGAGCAGTTCTTC. Its protein is CASSPRHRDTYNEQFF.

This chain uses TRBV10-1 with TRBJ2-7; 9 nucleotides align to TRBD1. Unmatched junction bases numbered 9, after V lost 4 bases and J lost 5 bases. Germline lookup yields CDR1 WNHNN and CDR2 SYGVQD (reference sequence). The CDR3 is 15 amino acids. Here the CDR3 reads CASSGPGQGEHEQYF. The CDR3 DNA is TGCGCCAGCAGTGGACCGGGACAGGGTGAACACGAGCAGTACTTC.

This clone appeared once. The genes are TRBV30 and TRBJ2-5; TRBD1 is a possible D gene (6 bases). TRBJ2-7 matches the DNA end more closely, so the J call is doubtful. The CDR3 extends over 15 amino acids. Germline V gives CDR1 GTSNPN, CDR2 SVGIG (reference sequence). The chain's CDR3 is CAWSVAQGSAYEQYF. For the CDR3, the DNA is TGTGCCTGGAGTGTGGCACAGGGATCGGCCTACGAGCAGTACTTC.

The chain has TRBV28 and TRBJ1-2; D unclear. V gave up 2 bases and J gave up 8 bases, with 9 bases separating them. The CDR3 loop spans 12 amino acids. The germline V gene has CDR1 MDHEN and CDR2 SYDVKM. Written as DNA, the CDR3 is TGTGCCAGCAGTTTAGCCAGACGGGGCTACACCTTC. Its translation: CASSLARRGYTF.

The chain carries TRBV29-1 and TRBJ2-5, with D uncertain. The ends were cut back, 4 bases at V and 5 bases at J, with 14 bases in the middle. This CDR3 spans 13 amino acids. CDR1 and CDR2 (germline): SQVTM, ANQGSEA. The CDR3 is CSVGQRLGETQYF. The CDR3 bases are TGCAGCGTTGGCCAACGACTTGGGGAGACCCAGTACTTC.

V and J are TRBV11-2 and TRBJ2-7, with 9 bases fitting TRBD1. CDR3 length: 15 residues. With 5 bases clipped from V and 3 bases from J, the junction kept 8 bases outside the gene matches. Germline V CDR1 and CDR2: SGHAT, FQNNGV. CDR3 sequence reads: CASSPVTGQGYEQYF. The CDR3 coding sequence is TGTGCCAGCAGCCCAGTAACGGGACAGGGCTACGAGCAGTACTTC.

The chain uses TRBV7-9 and TRBJ1-4; D is uncertain. This CDR3 is 13 amino acids long. V was cut by 6 bases and J by 5 bases, with 10 bases left in between. From germline, CDR1 is SEHNR and CDR2 FQNEAQ (reference sequence). As DNA, the CDR3 is TGTGCCAGCAGAGCCGACGGCAATGAAAAACTGTTTTTT. Translating it yields CASRADGNEKLFF.

The V gene is TRBV4-1, the J gene TRBJ1-1, with TRBD1 as a possible D gene (5 bases). V was clipped by 1 base and J by 2 bases, with 17 bases between them. The CDR3 sequence is 17 residues long. Germline values: CDR1 MGHRA, CDR2 YSYEKL. The CDR3 region is CASSQGQGRTNNTEAFF. The CDR3 DNA reads TGCGCCAGCAGCCAAGGGCAGGGACGGACGAACAACACTGAAGCTTTCTTT.

The gene calls are TRBV27 and TRBJ2-5; 8 bases match TRBD2. In germline, CDR1 is MNHEY, CDR2 SMNVEV (reference sequence). With 9 bases clipped from V and 0 bases from J, the junction kept 6 bases outside the gene matches. CDR3 length: 14 residues. The CDR3 loop is CASRSGNNQETQYF. The CDR3 coding sequence is TGTGCCAGTCGTAGCGGGAACAACCAAGAGACCCAGTACTTC.

The chain employs TRBV2 and TRBJ2-6; 12 nucleotides align to TRBD1. With 6 bases clipped from V and 4 bases from J, the junction kept 4 bases outside the gene matches. The V gene's germline CDR1 is SNHLY and CDR2 FYNNEI. The CDR3 is 16 residues long. The CDR3 coding sequence is TGTGCCAGCAGCCGGGACAGGGGGCCCGGGGCCAACGTCCTGACTTTC. As protein: CASSRDRGPGANVLTF.

The J gene is TRBJ2-5, the V gene TRBV30; 7 bases are shared with TRBD2. Germline loops: CDR1 GTSNPN, CDR2 SVGIG (reference sequence). The CDR3 spans 14 residues. J was trimmed by 3 bases and V by 4 bases; bases with no gene match: 8. CDR3 sequence: CAWMLAGEEETQYF. The CDR3 DNA follows: TGTGCCTGGATGTTGGCGGGAGAGGAAGAGACCCAGTACTTC.

The chain couples TRBV27 to TRBJ2-7; tentatively, D is TRBD1 (6 bases). The germline V gene has CDR1 MNHEY and CDR2 SMNVEV (reference sequence). Deletions cut 6 bases from V and 2 bases from J, with 14 bases between. This CDR3 contains 14 residues. The CDR3 is CASSLRDTPYEQYF. Written as DNA, the CDR3 is TGTGCCAGCAGCCTCCGGGACACTCCCTACGAGCAGTACTTC.

The CDR3 DNA reads TGTGCCACTGTTAATTACAATGAGCAGTTCTTC. Its translation is CATVNYNEQFF. V usage is TRBV28 and J usage is TRBJ2-1; D not certain. Between the trimmed V and J ends, which lost 10 bases and 4 bases, there was a span of 8 bases. From germline, CDR1 is MDHEN and CDR2 SYDVKM. The CDR3 has 11 amino acids.

The chain joins TRBV19 to TRBJ2-5, with 8 bases lining up with TRBD1. The DNA matches TRBJ2-7 better at its end, which makes the J call doubtful. The CDR3 loop spans 13 amino acids. From germline, CDR1 is LNHDA and CDR2 SQIVND (reference sequence). This chain's CDR3 is CASSPDRGGEQYF. CDR3 nucleotide sequence: TGTGCCAGTAGTCCCGACAGGGGAGGCGAGCAGTACTTC.

This clone has only a few counts. The chain uses TRBV28 and TRBJ2-7, with 7 bases lining up with TRBD2. The CDR3 is 12 amino acids. V dropped 5 bases and J dropped 6; count of bases not matched to a gene: 4. Germline V gene data show CDR1 as MDHEN and CDR2 as SYDVKM. The CDR3 reads CASSPLAGEQYF. The CDR3 DNA reads as TGTGCCAGCAGTCCTTTAGCGGGCGAGCAGTACTTC.

A remark on this clone: One end of the junction varies from germline; a read error may be responsible. The chain couples TRBV5-5 to TRBJ2-7, with D unclear. Germline lookup yields CDR1 SGHKS and CDR2 YYEKEE (reference sequence). There are 14 residues in the CDR3. The CDR3 sequence: CASSPDPSSFEQYF. The CDR3 DNA reads as TGTGCCAGCAGCCCTGATCCGTCGTCCTTCGAGCAGTACTTC.

The genes are TRBV29-1 and TRBJ2-4; D possibly matches TRBD1 or TRBD2 (5 bases each). This CDR3 spans 13 amino acids. The ends were cut back, 4 bases at V and 1 base at J, with 8 bases in the middle. Germline CDR1 reads SQVTM; CDR2 reads ANQGSEA. Here the CDR3 reads CSVVWGAKNIQYF. In DNA, the CDR3 is TGCAGCGTTGTTTGGGGGGCCAAAAACATTCAGTACTTC.